This is a list of T cell receptor beta chains from one sample in a study of cytomegalovirus exposure and HLA in healthy donors. Sequencing was performed with immunoSEQ multiplex PCR; in TCRdb, only in-frame clones are kept and a portion is missing. The sample holds approximately 88,000 clones, about 80% seen once. The sample comprised PBMCs. The receptors derive from a male donor in good health and CMV-seronegative. The CDR3 runs from the conserved cysteine through the conserved F or W. The D gene is left open where the match is weak. Clone size is stated in some rows and not others, as once, few, many or a class when expanded.

CDR3,DNA,J,D,size,V,length
CASSPDPTGGIGYGYTF,TGTGCCAGCAGCCCCGACCCGACGGGGGGTATAGGCTATGGCTACACCTTC,TRBJ1-2,-,-,TRBV9,17
CASSLGLAGPYEQYF,TGTGCCAGCAGTTTAGGACTAGCGGGGCCCTACGAGCAGTACTTC,TRBJ2-7,TRBD2,-,TRBV28,15
CASSEEGASNQPQHF,TGTGCCAGCAGTGAGGAGGGGGCAAGCAATCAGCCCCAGCATTTT,TRBJ1-5,TRBD1,-,TRBV2,15
CAISARRQEYNEQFF,TGTGCCATCAGTGCTAGGAGACAGGAGTACAATGAGCAGTTCTTC,TRBJ2-1,-,once,TRBV10-3,15
CASSLGQGAEEQFF,TGTGCCAGTAGCCTGGGACAGGGGGCTGAAGAGCAGTTCTTC,TRBJ2-1,TRBD1,-,TRBV19,14
CASSFWTGSNEKLFF,TGCGCCAGCAGCTTCTGGACAGGATCCAATGAAAAACTGTTTTTT,TRBJ1-4,TRBD1,-,TRBV5-1,15
CASIGLTGSEIYGYTF,TGTGCCAGCATAGGGTTAACAGGGTCGGAGATCTATGGCTACACCTTC,TRBJ1-2,-,-,TRBV28,16
CASSLGEEEQYF,TGTGCCAGCAGCTTGGGGGAGGAAGAGCAGTACTTC,TRBJ2-7,-,-,TRBV5-6,12
CASSPDTNTEAFF,TGTGCCAGCAGCCCTGACACGAACACTGAAGCTTTCTTT,TRBJ1-1,-,-,TRBV7-9,13
CASSSTLNRGSNEQYF,TGTGCCAGCAGCTCTACCCTCAACAGGGGATCCAACGAGCAGTACTTC,TRBJ2-7,TRBD1,few,TRBV5-4,16
CASSFGQGAWDTQYF,TGTGCCAGCAGCTTCGGACAGGGAGCTTGGGATACGCAGTATTTT,TRBJ2-3,TRBD1,-,TRBV5-8,15
CAGSSTGDNSPLHF,TGTGCCGGCAGTTCGACAGGAGATAATTCACCCCTCCACTTT,TRBJ1-6,-,-,TRBV7-9,14
CASKGDDWQPQHF,TGTGCCAGCAAAGGGGATGACTGGCAGCCCCAGCATTTT,TRBJ1-5,-,-,TRBV27,13
CASSLAGTSLLGETQYF,TGCGCCAGCAGCTTGGCCGGGACTAGCCTTCTGGGGGAGACCCAGTACTTC,TRBJ2-5,TRBD2,-,TRBV5-1,17
CASSLERGGLPYGYTF,TGCGCCAGCAGCTTGGAGAGAGGCGGCCTCCCCTATGGCTACACCTTC,TRBJ1-2,-,-,TRBV5-1,16
CASSQTGANQPQHF,TGTGCCAGCAGCCAGACAGGGGCTAATCAGCCCCAGCATTTT,TRBJ1-5,TRBD1,-,TRBV6-5,14
CASSLSLAGGKDEQFF,TGCGCCAGCAGCTTGAGTCTAGCGGGGGGGAAAGATGAGCAGTTCTTC,TRBJ2-1,TRBD2,few,TRBV5-1,16
CASIQDRGSNEQFF,TGTGCCAGTATCCAGGACAGGGGTTCCAATGAGCAGTTCTTC,TRBJ2-1,TRBD1,few,TRBV19,14
CAGGTRSEQFF,TGTGCCGGGGGGACCAGGAGTGAGCAGTTCTTC,TRBJ2-1,-,-,TRBV5-6,11
CASSLEASGTYEQYF,TGTGCCAGCTCACTCGAGGCTAGCGGAACCTACGAGCAGTACTTC,TRBJ2-7,TRBD2,-,TRBV18,15
CASSLEVAGTSYEQYF,TGTGCCAGCAGCTTAGAGGTAGCGGGAACCTCCTACGAGCAGTACTTC,TRBJ2-7,TRBD2,-,TRBV7-2,16
CASTNQGGQPQHF,TGTGCCAGCACGAATCAGGGTGGTCAGCCCCAGCATTTT,TRBJ1-5,-,-,TRBV2,13
CASSSEPIGTGNQPQHF,TGTGCCAGCAGCTCGGAGCCTATCGGGACAGGTAATCAGCCCCAGCATTTT,TRBJ1-5,TRBD1,once,TRBV7-2,17
CASSVEWGRGEKLFF,TGTGCCAGCAGCGTAGAGTGGGGTCGGGGTGAAAAACTGTTTTTT,TRBJ1-4,-,-,TRBV9,15
CASAWGRDTQYF,TGTGCTAGTGCTTGGGGGAGGGATACGCAGTATTTT,TRBJ2-3,-,-,TRBV12-5,12